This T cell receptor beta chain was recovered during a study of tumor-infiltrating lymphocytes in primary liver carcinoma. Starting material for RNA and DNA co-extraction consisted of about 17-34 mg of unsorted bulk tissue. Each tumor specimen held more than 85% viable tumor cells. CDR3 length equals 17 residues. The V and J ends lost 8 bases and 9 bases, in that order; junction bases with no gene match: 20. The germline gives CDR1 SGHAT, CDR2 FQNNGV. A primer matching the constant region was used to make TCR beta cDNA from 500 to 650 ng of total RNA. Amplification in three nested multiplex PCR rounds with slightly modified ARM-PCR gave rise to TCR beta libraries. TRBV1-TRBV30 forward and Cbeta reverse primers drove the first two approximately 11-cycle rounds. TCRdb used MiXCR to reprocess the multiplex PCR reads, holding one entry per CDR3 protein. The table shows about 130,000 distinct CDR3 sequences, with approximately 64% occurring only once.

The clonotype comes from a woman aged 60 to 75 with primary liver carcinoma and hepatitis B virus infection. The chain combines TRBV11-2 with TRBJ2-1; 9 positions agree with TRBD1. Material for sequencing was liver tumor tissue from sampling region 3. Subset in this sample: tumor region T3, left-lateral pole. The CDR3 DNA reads TGTGCCAGCGGCCTATCCCACGGACAGGGGCACAGGGGTGAGCAGTTCTTC. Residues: CASGLSHGQGHRGEQFF.